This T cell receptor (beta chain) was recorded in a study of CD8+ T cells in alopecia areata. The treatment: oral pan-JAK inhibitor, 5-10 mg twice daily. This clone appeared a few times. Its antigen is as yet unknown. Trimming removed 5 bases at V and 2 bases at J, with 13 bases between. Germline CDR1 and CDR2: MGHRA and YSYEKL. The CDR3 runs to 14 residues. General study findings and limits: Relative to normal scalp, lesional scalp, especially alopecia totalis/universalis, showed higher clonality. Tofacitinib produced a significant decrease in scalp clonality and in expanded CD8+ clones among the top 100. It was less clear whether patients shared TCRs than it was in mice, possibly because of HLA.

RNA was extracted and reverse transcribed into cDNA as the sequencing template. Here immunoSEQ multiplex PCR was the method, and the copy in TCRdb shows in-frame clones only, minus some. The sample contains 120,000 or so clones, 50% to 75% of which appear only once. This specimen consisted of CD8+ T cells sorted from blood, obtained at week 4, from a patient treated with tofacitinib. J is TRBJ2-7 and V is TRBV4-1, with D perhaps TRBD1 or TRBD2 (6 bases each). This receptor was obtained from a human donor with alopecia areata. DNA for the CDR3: TGCGCCAGCAGCATTCGGGGGACAACCTACGAGCAGTACTTC. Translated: CASSIRGTTYEQYF.